This is a list of T cell receptor beta chains from one sample in a study of CD8 T cells in Susac syndrome. TCRdb processed the immunoSEQ multiplex PCR reads anew with MiXCR; each CDR3 protein has one entry. The sample carries around 130,000 distinct CDR3 sequences, about 94% recorded once. Source material: CD4+ T cells from PBMCs. These TCRs come from a human donor with multiple sclerosis. Both conserved end residues are part of each CDR3. The D gene is left open where the match is weak. Only some rows state a clone size, as once, few, many or a class for expanded clones.

clone_size: NA
v_call: TRBV20-1
d_call: NA
j_call: TRBJ2-7
cdr3_nt: TGCAGTGCTAGGGCAGCCGGGCAGAGCTCCTACGAGCAGTACTTC
cdr3_aa: CSARAAGQSSYEQYF

clone_size: NA
v_call: TRBV7-2
d_call: TRBD1
j_call: TRBJ2-7
cdr3_nt: TGTGCCAGCAGCTCTAGTTGGGACAGGAGCTACGAGCAGTACTTC
cdr3_aa: CASSSSWDRSYEQYF

clone_size: NA
v_call: TRBV6-5
d_call: NA
j_call: TRBJ1-2
cdr3_nt: TGTGCCAGCCGGAATGGGGCCTATGGCTACACCTTC
cdr3_aa: CASRNGAYGYTF

clone_size: NA
v_call: TRBV12-3/TRBV12-4
d_call: TRBD1
j_call: TRBJ1-5
cdr3_nt: TGTGCCAGCAGGGTCGGGACAGGGAACCAGCCCCAGCATTTT
cdr3_aa: CASRVGTGNQPQHF

clone_size: once
v_call: TRBV3-1
d_call: NA
j_call: TRBJ1-2
cdr3_nt: TGTGCCAGCAGCCAAGGGGCACTGGGTTATAACTATGGCTACACCTTC
cdr3_aa: CASSQGALGYNYGYTF

clone_size: once
v_call: TRBV7-9
d_call: TRBD1
j_call: TRBJ2-5
cdr3_nt: TGTGCCAGCAGCTCCAAGGGACAGGGGGGGGAGACCCAGTACTTC
cdr3_aa: CASSSKGQGGETQYF

clone_size: NA
v_call: TRBV30
d_call: NA
j_call: TRBJ1-3
cdr3_nt: TGTGCCTGGAAGGGCTCTGGAAACACCATATATTTT
cdr3_aa: CAWKGSGNTIYF

clone_size: NA
v_call: TRBV3-1
d_call: NA
j_call: TRBJ1-1
cdr3_nt: TGTGCCAGCAGCCCTTTTACGAACACTGAAGCTTTCTTT
cdr3_aa: CASSPFTNTEAFF

clone_size: NA
v_call: TRBV6-5
d_call: NA
j_call: TRBJ2-3
cdr3_nt: TGTGCCAGCAGTTACGGGGGATCGGGACCAGATACGCAGTATTTT
cdr3_aa: CASSYGGSGPDTQYF

clone_size: NA
v_call: TRBV7-9
d_call: TRBD2
j_call: TRBJ2-7
cdr3_nt: TGTGCCAGCAGCTCAGCGGGAGGGCCCGAGTACGAGCAGTACTTC
cdr3_aa: CASSSAGGPEYEQYF

clone_size: NA
v_call: TRBV6-2/TRBV6-3
d_call: NA
j_call: TRBJ1-1
cdr3_nt: TGTGCCAGCAGTTACCAGACTCGAGACACTGAAGCTTTCTTT
cdr3_aa: CASSYQTRDTEAFF

clone_size: few
v_call: TRBV6-6
d_call: NA
j_call: TRBJ2-3
cdr3_nt: TGTGCCAGCAGTTACGCCACAGGCACAGATACGCAGTATTTT
cdr3_aa: CASSYATGTDTQYF

clone_size: once
v_call: TRBV6-2/TRBV6-3
d_call: TRBD1
j_call: TRBJ2-7
cdr3_nt: TGTGCCAGCAGTGGGGACAGGGAGTCCTACGAGCAGTACTTC
cdr3_aa: CASSGDRESYEQYF

clone_size: NA
v_call: TRBV4-2
d_call: TRBD2
j_call: TRBJ2-7
cdr3_nt: TGTGCCAGCAGCCAAGATCTTGTAACGCCTAGCGGGAACTACGAGCAGTACTTC
cdr3_aa: CASSQDLVTPSGNYEQYF

clone_size: NA
v_call: TRBV30
d_call: NA
j_call: TRBJ2-7
cdr3_nt: TGTGCCTGGAGTGGGCACCCCTACGAGCAGTACTTC
cdr3_aa: CAWSGHPYEQYF